A selection of T cell receptor beta chains follows, all from one sample in a study of blood T cell repertoires in COVID-19. Generated by immunoSEQ multiplex PCR, the TCRdb table keeps only in-frame clones and is missing some. The sample has 100,000 or so clones; around 83% are singletons. Sequenced: peripheral blood. All receptors derive from a man between 65 and 85 years old with active or convalescent COVID-19. Each CDR3 is given with its conserved first and last residue. D genes are given only for firm matches. Size tells how often a clone was seen (once, few, many) or the class of an expanded clone, and some rows leave it out.

length	J	size	D	V	DNA	CDR3
11	TRBJ1-2	-	TRBD1	TRBV28	TGTGCCAGCAGCCGACAGGGGGGCTACACCTTC	CASSRQGGYTF
16	TRBJ2-2	-	-	TRBV28	TGTGCCAGCAGTTTACGGGGGATCCCGAACACCGGGGAGCTGTTTTTT	CASSLRGIPNTGELFF
15	TRBJ1-1	-	TRBD1	TRBV3-1/TRBV3-2	TGTGCCAGCAGCCAAATTGGGACAGGGGACACTGAAGCTTTCTTT	CASSQIGTGDTEAFF
12	TRBJ1-2	-	-	TRBV18	TGTGCCAGCTCACCCACAGCCTATGGCTACACCTTC	CASSPTAYGYTF
18	TRBJ2-3	-	TRBD1	TRBV7-3	TGTGCCAGCAGCTCCTTACCCCCTAGGGGGCTTAGCACAGATACGCAGTATTTT	CASSSLPPRGLSTDTQYF
18	TRBJ2-2	-	TRBD1	TRBV18	TGTGCCAGCTCACCCAACGCCGGGACAGGCTCTAACACCGGGGAGCTGTTTTTT	CASSPNAGTGSNTGELFF
15	TRBJ1-1	-	-	TRBV28	TGTGCCAGCAGACCTTCAGGGGAGAGTTTCGCTGAAGCTTTCTTT	CASRPSGESFAEAFF
11	TRBJ1-4	once	-	TRBV2	TGTGCCAGCAGCGTTAGTGTTTTCCTGTTTTTT	CASSVSVFLFF
17	TRBJ2-1	-	TRBD1	TRBV28	TGTGCCAGCAGTAACCTACAGGGGCCTAGCTCCTACAATGAGCAGTTCTTC	CASSNLQGPSSYNEQFF
14	TRBJ2-7	-	-	TRBV14	TGTGCCAGCAGCCAGGCTGCGGTAGTAAACGAGCAGTACTTC	CASSQAAVVNEQYF
15	TRBJ2-1	-	TRBD1	TRBV5-1	TGCGCCAGCAGCCCCGACAGGGTCCTCTACAATGAGCAGTTCTTC	CASSPDRVLYNEQFF
14	TRBJ2-5	-	TRBD2	TRBV28	TGTGCCAGCAGAAGCGGGGGGGCCACAGAGACCCAGTACTTC	CASRSGGATETQYF
17	TRBJ2-5	-	TRBD2	TRBV19	TGTGCCAGTAGTATAGTGGGGACTAGCGGGGGGCAAGAGACCCAGTACTTC	CASSIVGTSGGQETQYF
14	TRBJ2-2	-	-	TRBV28	TGTGCCAGCAGTTTAGACAGCTCCCACGGGGAGCTGTTTTTT	CASSLDSSHGELFF
14	TRBJ1-1	-	TRBD1	TRBV19	TGTGCCAGTAGTGGGAGACAGGGGAACACTGAAGCTTTCTTT	CASSGRQGNTEAFF
16	TRBJ1-2	few	TRBD1	TRBV7-9	TGTGCCAGCAGCTCAACCCCGGGACAGGGGGAGGTCCGCTACACCTTC	CASSSTPGQGEVRYTF
15	TRBJ2-7	-	TRBD1	TRBV6-6	TGTGCCAGCAGTTACTCGAGACAGGGGGCAAAAGAGCAGTACTTC	CASSYSRQGAKEQYF
13	TRBJ2-2	once	-	TRBV7-7	TGTGCTAGCAGCTCGCAGGGGTCCGGGGAGCTGTTTTTT	CASSSQGSGELFF
17	TRBJ2-1	-	TRBD2	TRBV10-3	TGTGCCATCAGTGGGACTAGCGGGGGGGCCCGAAACAATGAGCAGTTCTTC	CAISGTSGGARNNEQFF
16	TRBJ1-6	-	-	TRBV7-9	TGTGCCAGCAGCTTAGCGGGTGGCGGCATGGTGAGTCGCCTCCACTTT	CASSLAGGGMVSRLHF
14	TRBJ1-1	-	-	TRBV7-2	TGTGCCAGCAGCGGATGGACAGCGAACACTGAAGCTTTCTTT	CASSGWTANTEAFF
15	TRBJ1-2	-	-	TRBV14	TGTGCCAGCAGCCAATTTCCTGGAGCTAACTATGGCTACACCTTC	CASSQFPGANYGYTF
15	TRBJ2-3	-	TRBD1	TRBV4-1	TGCGCCAGCAGCCAGGTAGGACAGGGCACAGATACGCAGTATTTT	CASSQVGQGTDTQYF
15	TRBJ1-1	once	-	TRBV11-2	TGTGCCAGCAGCTTCGGCACAGGGTGGAACACTGAAGCTTTCTTT	CASSFGTGWNTEAFF
19	TRBJ1-4	-	TRBD1	TRBV28	TGTGCCAGCAGTTTATCCCCGGGACAGACCTCTGCAACTAATGAAAAACTGTTTTTT	CASSLSPGQTSATNEKLFF
13	TRBJ2-7	-	-	TRBV29-1	TGCAGCGTGTCGGACACGGAGGGTTTGAAGCAGTACTTC	CSVSDTEGLKQYF
15	TRBJ2-5	many	TRBD2	TRBV7-6	TGTGCCAGCAGCTTTCTAGCGGGGGCTGGAGAGACCCAGTACTTC	CASSFLAGAGETQYF
15	TRBJ2-7	-	-	TRBV5-5	TGTGCCAGCAGCCCAGGGGGGACCCTATCCTACGAGCAGTACTTC	CASSPGGTLSYEQYF
16	TRBJ1-5	-	-	TRBV5-1	TGCGCCAGCAGCTTGGCCACGGGGGTAAGCAATCAGCCCCAGCATTTT	CASSLATGVSNQPQHF
16	TRBJ1-6	-	-	TRBV5-1	TGCGCCAGCAGCTCACTGGGGCAAGCGGGCAATTCACCCCTCCACTTT	CASSSLGQAGNSPLHF
16	TRBJ2-2	-	-	TRBV7-8	TGTGCCAGCAGCCGCGACAGGGGAGGGATCGCCGGGGAGCTGTTTTTT	CASSRDRGGIAGELFF
13	TRBJ1-2	-	-	TRBV6-6	TGTGCCAGCAGTTATGGGCAGGGTGTGGGCTACACCTTC	CASSYGQGVGYTF
14	TRBJ2-7	-	-	TRBV6-5	TGTGCCAGCAGTCCCCAGGGTTGGGGCTACGAGCAGTACTTC	CASSPQGWGYEQYF
18	TRBJ1-5	-	-	TRBV19	TGTGCCAGTAGTCATCCTCCCGGGACAAGGAAGGGCAATCAGCCCCAGCATTTT	CASSHPPGTRKGNQPQHF
15	TRBJ1-4	-	TRBD1	TRBV6-5	TGTGCCAGCAGTCACCGGGACAGGACAAATGAAAAACTGTTTTTT	CASSHRDRTNEKLFF
16	TRBJ1-2	-	-	TRBV3-1/TRBV3-2	TGTGCCAGCAGCCATGCTTCAGACTCCCGACTGAATGGCTACACCTTC	CASSHASDSRLNGYTF
14	TRBJ2-7	-	TRBD2	TRBV2	TGTGCCAGCAGGAAAGCGGGGTTATCCTACGAGCAGTACTTC	CASRKAGLSYEQYF
13	TRBJ1-2	-	-	TRBV2	TGTGCCAGCAGGGTACAGGGAAGCCATGGCTACACCTTC	CASRVQGSHGYTF
15	TRBJ1-2	-	TRBD1	TRBV30	TGTGCCTGGAGTTTCGTCCCGGGACAGGGGGGAAGCTACACCTTC	CAWSFVPGQGGSYTF
13	TRBJ1-2	-	TRBD1	TRBV7-9	TGTGCCAGCAGAGAGACAGGGTCGTATGGCTACACCTTC	CASRETGSYGYTF